This T cell receptor (beta chain) originates from a study of cytomegalovirus exposure and HLA in healthy donors. Study information: The roughly 110 validation repertoires were produced on the same platform as the 650 or so repertoires of the first cohort. This was reported in a later analysis.

This table comes from immunoSEQ multiplex PCR, and its TCRdb copy is limited to in-frame clones, with some not included. This sample has 100,000 or so clones, with more than 85% found just once. V lost 3 bases to trimming and J lost 5 bases; unmatched junction nucleotides: 10. The length of the CDR3 is 18 residues. Germline-derived CDR1 and CDR2 are SGHDT and YYEEEE. In its sample, this clone was seen once. This chain joins TRBV5-6 and TRBJ2-1, with 14 bases aligning to TRBD2. The TCR comes from a young man in good health and CMV-seropositive. Sequences were obtained from PBMCs. As DNA, the CDR3 is TGTGCCAGCAGCTCCCCGGGACTAGCGGGAGTTTTGAACAATGAGCAGTTCTTC. Translating it yields CASSSPGLAGVLNNEQFF.